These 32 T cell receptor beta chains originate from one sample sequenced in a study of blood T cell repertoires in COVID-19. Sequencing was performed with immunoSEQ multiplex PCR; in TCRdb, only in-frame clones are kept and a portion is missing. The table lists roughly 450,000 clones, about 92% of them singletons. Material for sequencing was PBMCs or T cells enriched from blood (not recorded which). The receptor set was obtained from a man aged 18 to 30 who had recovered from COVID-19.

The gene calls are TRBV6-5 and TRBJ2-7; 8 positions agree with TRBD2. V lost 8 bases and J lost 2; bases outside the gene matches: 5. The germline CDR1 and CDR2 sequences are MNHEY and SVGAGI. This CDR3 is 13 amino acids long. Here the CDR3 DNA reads TGTGCCAGCGGGGTAGCGGGGACCTACGAGCAGTACTTC. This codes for CASGVAGTYEQYF.

In DNA form, the CDR3 reads TGTGCCAGCACACTAGCGGGAGCAGATACGCAGTATTTT. Translating gives CASTLAGADTQYF. The chain carries TRBV27 and TRBJ2-3; TRBD2 matches at 11 bases. The J segment lost 4 bases and the V segment lost 7 bases, leaving 1 base of the junction unmatched. Germline lookup yields CDR1 MNHEY and CDR2 SMNVEV (reference sequence). The CDR3 is made up of 13 amino acids.

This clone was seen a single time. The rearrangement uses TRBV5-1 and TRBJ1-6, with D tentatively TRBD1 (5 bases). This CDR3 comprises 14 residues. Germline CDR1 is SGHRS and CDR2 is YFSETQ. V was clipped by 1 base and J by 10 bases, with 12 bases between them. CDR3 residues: CASSLRQGNSPLHF. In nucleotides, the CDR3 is TGCGCCAGCAGCTTGCGGCAGGGCAACTCACCCCTCCACTTT.

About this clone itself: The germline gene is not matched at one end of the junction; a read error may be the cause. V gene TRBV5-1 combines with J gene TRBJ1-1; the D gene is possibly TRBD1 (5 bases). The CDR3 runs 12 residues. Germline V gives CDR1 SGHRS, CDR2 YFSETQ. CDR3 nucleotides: TGCGCCAGCAGCTTAGGGGTCAACGGCGCTGTCTTT. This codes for CASSLGVNGAVF.

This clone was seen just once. CDR3 in amino acids: CATRERAATQYF. The CDR3 DNA reads TGTGCCACCCGGGAGAGGGCCGCGACCCAGTACTTC. The chain carries TRBV15 and TRBJ2-5; tentative D call: TRBD2 (6 bases). V was shortened by 8 bases and J by 7 bases, with 14 bases between the two germline ends. The CDR3 has 12 residues. Per germline, CDR1 LNHNV and CDR2 YYDKDF (reference sequence).

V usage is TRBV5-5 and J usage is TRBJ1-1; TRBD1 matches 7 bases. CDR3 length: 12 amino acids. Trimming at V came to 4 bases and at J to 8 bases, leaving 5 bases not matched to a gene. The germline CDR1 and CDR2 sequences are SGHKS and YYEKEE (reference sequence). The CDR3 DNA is TGTGCCAGCAGCGCCGGGACAGACGAAGCTTTCTTT. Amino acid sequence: CASSAGTDEAFF.

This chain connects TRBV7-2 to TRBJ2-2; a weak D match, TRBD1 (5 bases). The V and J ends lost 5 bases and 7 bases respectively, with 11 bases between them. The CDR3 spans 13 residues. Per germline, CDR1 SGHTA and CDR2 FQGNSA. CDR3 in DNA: TGTGCCAGCAGCGCACAGGAATACGGGGAGCTGTTTTTT. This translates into CASSAQEYGELFF. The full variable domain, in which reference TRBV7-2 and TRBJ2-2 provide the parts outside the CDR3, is GAGVSQSPSNKVTEKGKDVELRCDPISGHTALYWYRQSLGQGLEFLIYFQGNSAPDKSGLPSDRFSAERTGGSVSTLTIQRTQQEDSAVYLCASSAQEYGELFFGEGSRLTVL.

CDR3 sequence reads: CASSFSNKGPRYEQYF. The CDR3 DNA sequence: TGTGCCAGCAGTTTCTCAAACAAGGGGCCCCGCTACGAGCAGTACTTC. The chain is built from TRBV28 and TRBJ2-7; D may be TRBD1 (5 bases). Trimming took off 3 bases at V and 3 bases at J, with 18 bases between the two ends. CDR1 MDHEN and CDR2 SYDVKM come from the germline V gene. The CDR3 runs to 16 residues.

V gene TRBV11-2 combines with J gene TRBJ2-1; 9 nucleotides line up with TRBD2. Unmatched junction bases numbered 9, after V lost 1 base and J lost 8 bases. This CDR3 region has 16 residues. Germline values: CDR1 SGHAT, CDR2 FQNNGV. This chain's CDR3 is CASSLVAGGASYEQFF. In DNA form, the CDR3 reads TGTGCCAGCAGCTTAGTTGCGGGGGGGGCCTCATATGAGCAGTTCTTC.

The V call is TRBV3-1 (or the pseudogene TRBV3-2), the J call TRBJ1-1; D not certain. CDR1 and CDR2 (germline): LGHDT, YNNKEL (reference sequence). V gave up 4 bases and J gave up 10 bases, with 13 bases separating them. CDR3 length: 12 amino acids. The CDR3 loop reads CASSREFSGAFF. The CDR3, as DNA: TGTGCCAGCAGCCGAGAGTTCTCGGGAGCTTTCTTT.

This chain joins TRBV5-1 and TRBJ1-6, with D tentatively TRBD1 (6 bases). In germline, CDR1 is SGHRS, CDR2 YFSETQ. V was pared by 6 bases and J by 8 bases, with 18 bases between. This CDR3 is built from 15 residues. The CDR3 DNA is TGCGCCAGCACAGACGGGGGGGCCGGCGATTCACCCCTCCACTTT. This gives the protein CASTDGGAGDSPLHF.

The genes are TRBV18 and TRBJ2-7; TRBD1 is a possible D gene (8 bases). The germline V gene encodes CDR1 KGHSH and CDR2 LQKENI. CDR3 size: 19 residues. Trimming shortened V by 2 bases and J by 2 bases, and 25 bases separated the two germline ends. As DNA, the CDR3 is TGTGCCAGCTCACCAACCCCGGGACAGGACCCAGCGGGGACCTACGAGCAGTACTTC. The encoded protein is CASSPTPGQDPAGTYEQYF.

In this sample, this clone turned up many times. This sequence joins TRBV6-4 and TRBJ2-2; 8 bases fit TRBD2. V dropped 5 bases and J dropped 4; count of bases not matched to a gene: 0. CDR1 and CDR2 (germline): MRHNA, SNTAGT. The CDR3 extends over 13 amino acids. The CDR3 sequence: CASSSGSTGELFF. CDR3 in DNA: TGTGCCAGCAGTAGCGGGAGCACCGGGGAGCTGTTTTTT.

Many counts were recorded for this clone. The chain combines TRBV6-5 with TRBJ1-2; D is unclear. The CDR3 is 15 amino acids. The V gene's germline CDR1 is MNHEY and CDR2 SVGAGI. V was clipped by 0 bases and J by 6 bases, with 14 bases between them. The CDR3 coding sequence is TGTGCCAGCAGTTACTCAATCGGGGATTTCCATGGCTACACCTTC. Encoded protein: CASSYSIGDFHGYTF.

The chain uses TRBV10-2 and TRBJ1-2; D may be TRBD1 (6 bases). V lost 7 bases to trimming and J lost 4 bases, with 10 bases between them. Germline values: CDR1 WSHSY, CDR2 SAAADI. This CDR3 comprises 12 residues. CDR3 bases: TGCGCCAGCATGACGGACAGCTATGGCTACACCTTC. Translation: CASMTDSYGYTF.

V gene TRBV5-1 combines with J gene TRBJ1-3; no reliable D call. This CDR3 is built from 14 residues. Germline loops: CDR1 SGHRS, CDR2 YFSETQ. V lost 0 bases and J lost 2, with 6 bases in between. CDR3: CASSLESAGNTIYF. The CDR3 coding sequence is TGCGCCAGCAGCTTGGAGTCAGCTGGAAACACCATATATTTT.

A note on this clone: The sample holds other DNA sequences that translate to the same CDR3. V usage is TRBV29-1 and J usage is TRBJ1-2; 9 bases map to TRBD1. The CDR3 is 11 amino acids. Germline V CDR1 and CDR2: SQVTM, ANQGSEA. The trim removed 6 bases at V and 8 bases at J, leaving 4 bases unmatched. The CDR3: CSVQGADGYTF. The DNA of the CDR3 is TGCAGCGTACAGGGGGCCGACGGCTACACCTTC. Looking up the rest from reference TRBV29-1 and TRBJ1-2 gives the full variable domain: SAVISQKPSRDICQRGTSLTIQCQVDSQVTMMFWYRQQPGQSLTLIATANQGSEATYESGFVIDKFPISRPNLTFSTLTVSNMSPEDSSIYLCSVQGADGYTFGSGTRLTVV.

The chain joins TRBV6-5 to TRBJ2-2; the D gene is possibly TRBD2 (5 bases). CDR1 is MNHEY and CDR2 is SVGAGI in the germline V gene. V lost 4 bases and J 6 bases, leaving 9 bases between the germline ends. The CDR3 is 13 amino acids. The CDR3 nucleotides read TGTGCCAGCAGTTTTCGAGGGTCCGGGGAGCTGTTTTTT. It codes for CASSFRGSGELFF.

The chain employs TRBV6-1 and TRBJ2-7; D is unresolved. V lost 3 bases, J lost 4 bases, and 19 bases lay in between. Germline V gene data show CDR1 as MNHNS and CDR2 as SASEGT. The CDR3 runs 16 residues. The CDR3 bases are TGTGCCAGCAGTGACCCCACAGCTGCCTTGCCGTACGAGCAGTACTTC. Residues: CASSDPTAALPYEQYF.

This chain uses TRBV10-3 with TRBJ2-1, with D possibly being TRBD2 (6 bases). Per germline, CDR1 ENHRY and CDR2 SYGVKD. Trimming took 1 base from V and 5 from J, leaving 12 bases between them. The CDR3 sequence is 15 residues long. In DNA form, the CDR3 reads TGTGCCATCAGTGAGTGGCGGACTAATAACAATGAGCAGTTCTTC. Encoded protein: CAISEWRTNNNEQFF.

DNA of the CDR3: TGTGCCAGCAGCTTAGCGCGAGGGGGGGCCAACGTCCTGACTTTC. It is translated as CASSLARGGANVLTF. This chain connects TRBV7-2 to TRBJ2-6; D is possibly TRBD2 (5 bases). Germline V lookup: CDR1 SGHTA, CDR2 FQGNSA. CDR3 size: 15 residues. V shed 0 bases and J shed 4 bases, with 7 bases lying between them.

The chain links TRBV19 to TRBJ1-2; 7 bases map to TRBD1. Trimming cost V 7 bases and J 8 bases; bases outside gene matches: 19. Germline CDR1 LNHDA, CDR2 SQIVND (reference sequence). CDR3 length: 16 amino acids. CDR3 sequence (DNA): TGTGCCAGTAAGACGACCGGGACAGAAATACTCTGGGGCTACACCTTC. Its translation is CASKTTGTEILWGYTF.

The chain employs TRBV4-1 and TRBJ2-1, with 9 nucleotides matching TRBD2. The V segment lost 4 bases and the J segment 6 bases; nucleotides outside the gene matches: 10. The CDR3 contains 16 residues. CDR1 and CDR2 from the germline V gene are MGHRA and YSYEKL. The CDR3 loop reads CASSRRTSEGPNEQFF. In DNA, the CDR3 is TGCGCCAGCAGCCGCAGGACTAGCGAGGGGCCCAATGAGCAGTTCTTC.

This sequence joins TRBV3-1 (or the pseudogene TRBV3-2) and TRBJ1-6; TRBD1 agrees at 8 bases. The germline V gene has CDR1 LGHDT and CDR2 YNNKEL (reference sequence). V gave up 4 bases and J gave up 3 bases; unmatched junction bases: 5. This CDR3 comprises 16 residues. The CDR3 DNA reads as TGTGCCAGCAGCCCCTACAGGGGGGGCTATAATTCACCCCTCCACTTT. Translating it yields CASSPYRGGYNSPLHF.

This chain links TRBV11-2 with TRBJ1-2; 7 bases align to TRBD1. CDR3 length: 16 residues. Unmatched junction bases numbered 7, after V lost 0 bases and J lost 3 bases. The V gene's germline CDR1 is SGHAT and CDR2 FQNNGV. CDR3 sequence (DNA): TGTGCCAGCAGCTTAGATGGTAAAGGGGGCTACTATGGCTACACCTTC. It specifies CASSLDGKGGYYGYTF.

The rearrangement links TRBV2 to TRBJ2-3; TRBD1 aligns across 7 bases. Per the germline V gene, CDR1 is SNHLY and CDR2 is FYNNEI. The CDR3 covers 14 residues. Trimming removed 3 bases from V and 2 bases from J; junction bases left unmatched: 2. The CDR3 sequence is CASSDGTATDTQYF. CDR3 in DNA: TGTGCCAGCAGTGACGGGACAGCCACAGATACGCAGTATTTT.

In nucleotides, the CDR3 is TGCGCCAGCAGGGGACAGGCGACTAATGAAAAACTGTTTTTT. This translates into CASRGQATNEKLFF. The chain joins TRBV4-1 to TRBJ1-4; 8 nucleotides line up with TRBD1. Looked up from germline, CDR1 is MGHRA and CDR2 is YSYEKL. This CDR3 has 14 residues. V was clipped by 6 bases and J by 2 bases; unmatched bases: 2.

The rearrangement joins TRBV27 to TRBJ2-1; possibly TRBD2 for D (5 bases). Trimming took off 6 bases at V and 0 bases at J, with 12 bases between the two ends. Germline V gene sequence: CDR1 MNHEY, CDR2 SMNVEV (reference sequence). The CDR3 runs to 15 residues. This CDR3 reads CASRDRTHSYNEQFF. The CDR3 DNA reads TGTGCCAGCAGAGATAGGACTCACTCCTACAATGAGCAGTTCTTC.

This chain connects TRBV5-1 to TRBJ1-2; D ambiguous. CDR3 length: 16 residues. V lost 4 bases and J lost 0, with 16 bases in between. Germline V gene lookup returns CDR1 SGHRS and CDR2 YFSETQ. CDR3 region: CASSPAGGEANYGYTF. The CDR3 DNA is TGCGCCAGCAGCCCCGCAGGTGGTGAAGCTAACTATGGCTACACCTTC.

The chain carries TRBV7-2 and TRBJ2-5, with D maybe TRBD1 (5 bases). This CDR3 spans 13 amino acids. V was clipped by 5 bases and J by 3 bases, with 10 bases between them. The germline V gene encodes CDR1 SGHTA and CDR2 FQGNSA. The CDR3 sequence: CASSLVGEETQYF. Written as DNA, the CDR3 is TGTGCCAGCAGCCTAGTAGGGGAAGAGACCCAGTACTTC.

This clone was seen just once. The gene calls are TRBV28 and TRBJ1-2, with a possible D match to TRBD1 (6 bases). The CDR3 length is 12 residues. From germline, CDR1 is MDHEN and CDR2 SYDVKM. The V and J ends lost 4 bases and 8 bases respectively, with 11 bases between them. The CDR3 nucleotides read TGTGCCAGCAGTTCAGGGGAGGGCGGCTACACCTTC. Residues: CASSSGEGGYTF.

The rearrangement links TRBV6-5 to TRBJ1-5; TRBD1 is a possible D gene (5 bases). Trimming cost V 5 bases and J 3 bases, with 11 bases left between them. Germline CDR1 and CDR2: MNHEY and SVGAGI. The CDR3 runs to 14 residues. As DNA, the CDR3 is TGTGCCAGCAGTCGGAGGGGAGACAATCAGCCCCAGCATTTT. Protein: CASSRRGDNQPQHF.